This paragraph covers one T cell receptor beta chain sequence. Only a few counts were recorded for this clone. It has no known antigen specificity. No qualities accompany the bases; no much larger clone lies one base away. The record originates from a study of personalized T cell therapy for brain tumors (dated by TCRdb to 2020 to 2022). Regarding the research as a whole: The study detected tumor-restricted peptides by means of a proteogenomic approach joining DNA/RNA sequencing of tumors to proteomic analysis by mass spectrometry.

As input for TCR beta CDR3 sequencing, RNA from the peptide-stimulated T cells was extracted using an RNeasy Mini Kit. The immunoSEQ platform was used at survey-level resolution to carry out TCR Vbeta CDR3 sequencing. The paper's data handling went like this. Analysis and compilation of the sequence results were done with immunoSEQ ANALYZER v3.0. Held by TCRdb, this immuneACCESS table contains in-frame sequences only and omits some clones. Under half of the omission traces to an unresolved V gene where checked; the cause of the rest is unknown. The V and J calls and clone size are taken from that table; D and trimming were inferred from the DNA. The sample profile shows approximately 1,900 clones; roughly 20% of them were found once. The top ten clonotypes cover 43% of the sample. PBMCs were isolated by Ficoll density gradient centrifugation, and adherent monocytes were differentiated into dendritic cells with IL-4 and GM-CSF. Peptide-loaded DCs were irradiated and co-cultured with non-adherent cells at a 1:10 ratio, and on day 7 the proliferating cells were restimulated with fresh peptide-loaded DCs. Culture cytokines were IL-6, IL-7, IL-12 and IL-15 for the first stimulation, IL-7 plus IL-2 for the second, and IL-2 alone for the third. The expanded cells used for TCR sequencing were cryopreserved before use.

Germline trimming: 8 bases from V, 6 bases from J; junction bases outside gene matches: 10. The germline V gene (reference sequence) yields MNHEY for CDR1 and SMNVEV for CDR2. Including cysteine and phenylalanine, the CDR3 has 14 amino acids. The retained sequence is limited to the CDR3, 42 bases, with the frame set at the first base. The sample was a T cell product expanded with peptides in culture. The rearrangement combines TRBV27 with TRBJ1-1, and TRBD1 aligns with 9 junction nucleotides. The sequence was obtained from a human donor with medulloblastoma. The CDR3 reads CASAPNRGRAEAFF. The sequenced DNA is TGTGCCAGCGCCCCAAACAGGGGGCGGGCTGAAGCTTTCTTT.